This entry lists 17 T cell receptor beta chains sequenced from one sample in a study of T cell responses to AZD1222 COVID-19 vaccine. Repertoires were generated with immunoSEQ multiplex PCR, while TCRdb's copy carries only in-frame clones and drops some. This sample yields about 100,000 clones, of which about 93% are seen a single time; roughly 2% belongs to the top ten. Specimen: peripheral blood, collected on day 0 of AZD1222 vaccination. The receptors come from an adult in good health.

This clone was picked up one time. V and J are TRBV19 and TRBJ1-4; 9 bases are a match to TRBD1. V dropped 9 bases and J dropped 0; count of bases not matched to a gene: 8. The CDR3 runs 16 residues. Per germline, CDR1 LNHDA and CDR2 SQIVND (reference sequence). The CDR3 DNA reads as TGTGCCAGCCGCGGGACAGGGCACGCAACTAATGAAAAACTGTTTTTT. Amino acid sequence: CASRGTGHATNEKLFF.

The CDR3 DNA follows: TGTGCCAGTAGTATCGGTCTAGATGTAGAGACCCAGTACTTC. The encoded protein is CASSIGLDVETQYF. This rearrangement joins TRBV19 to TRBJ2-5; D is ambiguous. Looked up from germline, CDR1 is LNHDA and CDR2 is SQIVND (reference sequence). The CDR3 sequence is 14 residues long. The V gene lost 3 bases and the J gene lost 4 bases, with 12 bases spanning the gap. Together with reference TRBV19 and TRBJ2-5, the CDR3 gives the full variable domain: DGGITQSPKYLFRKEGQNVTLSCEQNLNHDAMYWYRQDPGQGLRLIYYSQIVNDFQKGDIAEGYSVSREKKESFPLTVTSAQKNPTAFYLCASSIGLDVETQYFGPGTRLLVL.

The V and J genes are TRBV6-5 and TRBJ2-7; D call uncertain. This CDR3 is built from 11 residues. Trimming stripped 5 bases from V and 4 bases from J, with 6 bases between. From germline, CDR1 is MNHEY and CDR2 SVGAGI. The CDR3: CASSRRYEQYF. As DNA, the CDR3 is TGTGCCAGCAGTCGTCGATACGAGCAGTACTTC.

V gene TRBV27 combines with J gene TRBJ1-5; possible D gene TRBD1, 5 bases. Germline V gene sequence: CDR1 MNHEY, CDR2 SMNVEV (reference sequence). With 5 bases removed from V and 0 bases from J, the gap between germline ends came to 14 bases. The CDR3 consists of 16 residues. CDR3 in amino acids: CASSPGTFDSNQPQHF. As DNA, the CDR3 is TGTGCCAGCAGTCCCGGGACGTTCGATAGCAATCAGCCCCAGCATTTT.

The rearrangement uses TRBV18 and TRBJ2-4; D gene uncertain. V lost 2 bases and J 1 base, leaving 6 bases between the germline ends. The CDR3 contains 14 residues. CDR1 is KGHSH and CDR2 is LQKENI in the germline V gene. The CDR3 sequence: CASSPYPAKNIQYF. CDR3 coding DNA: TGTGCCAGCTCACCATATCCGGCCAAAAACATTCAGTACTTC.

This chain joins TRBV18 and TRBJ2-5, with 8 bases identical to TRBD2. Per the germline V gene, CDR1 is KGHSH and CDR2 is LQKENI. The CDR3 contains 16 residues. Trimming cost V 3 bases and J 1 base; bases outside gene matches: 7. In DNA, the CDR3 is TGTGCCAGCTCACCTCCAAGCGGGGGAATCCAAGAGACCCAGTACTTC. Amino acids: CASSPPSGGIQETQYF.

The V gene is TRBV6-6, the J gene TRBJ1-5, with 8 nucleotides matching TRBD1. V dropped 3 bases and J dropped 5; count of bases not matched to a gene: 6. The CDR3 runs to 15 residues. Per the germline V gene, CDR1 is MNHNY and CDR2 is SVGAGI (reference sequence). CDR3 bases: TGTGCCAGCAGTTATTCCAAGGACAGGGATCAGCCCCAGCATTTT. Protein sequence: CASSYSKDRDQPQHF.

The chain has TRBV7-2 and TRBJ1-1, with D maybe TRBD1 (5 bases). V lost 1 base to trimming and J lost 1 base, with 7 bases between them. CDR1 is SGHTA, CDR2 FQGNSA, per germline. The CDR3 runs 14 residues. In nucleotides, the CDR3 is TGTGCCAGCAGCTTAGGACAGAAGAACACTGAAGCTTTCTTT. Translating gives CASSLGQKNTEAFF.

The gene calls are TRBV28 and TRBJ1-4; D possibly corresponds to TRBD1 (5 bases). The CDR3 length is 13 residues. The V end lost 6 bases, the J end lost 8 bases, and 13 bases lay between the germline ends. Per germline, CDR1 MDHEN and CDR2 SYDVKM. The CDR3 here is CASSGGNREKLFF. The CDR3 coding sequence is TGTGCCAGCAGCGGGGGGAATAGGGAAAAACTGTTTTTT.

This chain joins TRBV19 and TRBJ1-2; D may be TRBD1 (5 bases). The CDR3 runs 14 residues. The V gene's germline CDR1 is LNHDA and CDR2 SQIVND (reference sequence). V dropped 5 bases and J dropped 5 bases, with 15 bases sitting between them. CDR3 nucleotide sequence: TGTGCCAGTAGTGGGGGTTATGTACCTTATGGCTACACCTTC. Amino acids: CASSGGYVPYGYTF.

This clone came up once. V gene TRBV3-1 (or the pseudogene TRBV3-2) combines with J gene TRBJ1-4; tentative D call: TRBD1 (6 bases). CDR3 length: 14 amino acids. The germline V gene has CDR1 LGHDT and CDR2 YNNKEL (reference sequence). The V end was cut by 3 bases, the J end by 13 bases, with 18 bases between. The CDR3 loop reads CASSHSGGGGRLFF. The DNA for the CDR3 is TGTGCCAGCAGCCACTCCGGGGGAGGGGGGCGACTGTTTTTT.

This sequence joins TRBV28 and TRBJ1-2; D gene ambiguous. Germline lookup yields CDR1 MDHEN and CDR2 SYDVKM. The CDR3 runs to 15 residues. V lost 3 bases to trimming and J lost 5 bases, with 16 bases between them. The DNA for the CDR3 is TGTGCCAGCAGTTTTCCCGATCTGACGAATTATGGCTACACCTTC. Residues: CASSFPDLTNYGYTF.

In its sample, this clone was seen once. The chain combines TRBV6-6 with TRBJ2-5, with 10 bases lining up with TRBD2. V was pared by 7 bases and J by 2 bases, with 10 bases of the junction left unmatched. CDR3 size: 16 residues. The germline V gene encodes CDR1 MNHNY and CDR2 SVGAGI (reference sequence). CDR3 loop: CASKVALSGGQETQYF. As DNA, the CDR3 is TGTGCCAGCAAAGTCGCGCTTAGCGGGGGGCAAGAGACCCAGTACTTC.

The chain uses TRBV6-6 and TRBJ2-6; no definite D call. V was pared by 2 bases and J by 2 bases, with 7 bases between. The germline V gene has CDR1 MNHNY and CDR2 SVGAGI (reference sequence). This CDR3 comprises 15 residues. CDR3 sequence reads: CASSYARPGANVLTF. Here the CDR3 DNA reads TGTGCCAGCAGTTACGCCCGACCTGGGGCCAACGTCCTGACTTTC.

This chain connects TRBV7-6 to TRBJ1-3; D is undetermined. Germline values: CDR1 SGHVS, CDR2 FNYEAQ. The V gene lost 1 base and the J gene lost 4 bases, with 2 bases spanning the gap. The CDR3 has 12 amino acids. The CDR3 coding sequence is TGTGCCAGCAGCTTAGAGGGAAACACCATATATTTT. Protein sequence: CASSLEGNTIYF. Based on the CDR3 plus reference TRBV7-6 and TRBJ1-3, the full variable domain is GAGVSQSPRYKVTKRGQDVALRCDPISGHVSLYWYRQALGQGPEFLTYFNYEAQQDKSGLPNDRFSAERPEGSISTLTIQRTEQRDSAMYRCASSLEGNTIYFGEGSWLTVV.

The chain couples TRBV6-5 to TRBJ1-2, with D perhaps matching TRBD1 (6 bases). This CDR3 is 14 amino acids long. With 6 bases removed from V and 7 bases from J, the gap between germline ends came to 18 bases. Germline values: CDR1 MNHEY, CDR2 SVGAGI. Here the CDR3 DNA reads TGTGCCAGCAGCTGGCCAGGGGTTCAGGGTGGCTACACCTTC. Translation gives CASSWPGVQGGYTF.

The genes are TRBV7-8 and TRBJ2-1, with TRBD2 matching 8 bases. The CDR3 extends over 14 amino acids. After removal of 3 bases from V and 7 bases from J, the junction contained 5 bases not matched to a gene. CDR1 and CDR2 from the germline V gene are SGHVS and FQNEAQ. CDR3 sequence (DNA): TGTGCCAGCAGCTTCAGGACTAGCTGGAATGAGCAGTTCTTC. Amino acid sequence: CASSFRTSWNEQFF.